The 12 T cell receptor beta chains given below trace back to one sample, sequenced in a study of blood T cell repertoires in COVID-19. Here immunoSEQ multiplex PCR was the method, and the copy in TCRdb shows in-frame clones only, minus some. Of a few hundred thousand clones listed, under 90% are singletons. Specimen: PBMCs or T cells enriched from blood (not recorded which). These receptors originate from a woman aged 55-70 years who had recovered from COVID-19.

The rearrangement links TRBV7-2 to TRBJ1-2, with TRBD1 matching 11 bases. The length of the CDR3 is 18 residues. Germline values: CDR1 SGHTA, CDR2 FQGNSA. J lost 4 bases, V lost 0 bases, and 10 bases had no gene match. CDR3 sequence reads: CASSLARGQGAMPYGYTF. The CDR3 bases are TGTGCCAGCAGCTTAGCGCGCGGACAGGGGGCTATGCCCTATGGCTACACCTTC. Full variable domain (missing parts from reference TRBV7-2 and TRBJ1-2): GAGVSQSPSNKVTEKGKDVELRCDPISGHTALYWYRQSLGQGLEFLIYFQGNSAPDKSGLPSDRFSAERTGGSVSTLTIQRTQQEDSAVYLCASSLARGQGAMPYGYTFGSGTRLTVV.

This clone came up a few times. The chain couples TRBV2 to TRBJ1-5; 12 bases match TRBD1. CDR3 length equals 15 residues. Germline-derived CDR1 and CDR2 are SNHLY and FYNNEI. V lost 6 bases to trimming and J lost 6 bases; unmatched junction nucleotides: 6. CDR3 sequence reads: CASRAGQGAGQPQHF. The DNA for the CDR3 is TGTGCCAGCAGGGCGGGACAGGGGGCGGGTCAGCCCCAGCATTTT. Combining the CDR3 with reference TRBV2 and TRBJ1-5 gives the whole variable domain EPEVTQTPSHQVTQMGQEVILRCVPISNHLYFYWYRQILGQKVEFLVSFYNNEISEKSEIFDDQFSVERPDGSNFTLKIRSTKLEDSAMYFCASRAGQGAGQPQHFGDGTRLSIL.

This clone was counted at least ten times. This chain joins TRBV19 and TRBJ1-6; possible D gene TRBD1, 6 bases. Per the germline V gene, CDR1 is LNHDA and CDR2 is SQIVND (reference sequence). This CDR3 contains 12 residues. Trimming pared 4 bases from V and 10 bases from J, leaving 8 bases between. CDR3 residues: CASSRTASPLHF. In nucleotides, the CDR3 is TGTGCCAGTAGTAGGACAGCATCACCCCTCCACTTT.

The V gene is TRBV4-1, the J gene TRBJ2-1, with 9 bases aligning to TRBD1. The germline CDR1 and CDR2 sequences are MGHRA and YSYEKL. The CDR3 is 17 amino acids. V lost 3 bases, J lost 3 bases, and 9 bases stayed unmatched. DNA of the CDR3: TGCGCCAGCAGCCACCCCTCCGGGACAGGGCTCTACAATGAGCAGTTCTTC. Amino acids: CASSHPSGTGLYNEQFF.

This clone was detected a few times. This sequence joins TRBV7-8 and TRBJ2-7; no clear D gene. The CDR3 totals 15 residues. V shed 1 base and J shed 0 bases, with 10 bases lying between them. CDR1 is SGHVS and CDR2 is FQNEAQ in the germline V gene. Here the CDR3 reads CASSLGIDNSYEQYF. For the CDR3, the DNA is TGTGCCAGCAGCTTAGGGATTGACAACTCCTACGAGCAGTACTTC.

This chain joins TRBV11-3 and TRBJ2-7; 7 positions agree with TRBD1. CDR1 and CDR2 (germline): SGHNT, YENEEA. The CDR3 length is 13 residues. With V trimmed by 1 base and J by 6 bases, 3 bases remained unmatched. CDR3 region: CASSLGRGREQYF. Written as DNA, the CDR3 is TGTGCCAGCAGCTTAGGAAGGGGGCGCGAGCAGTACTTC.

The rearrangement links TRBV9 to TRBJ1-1; 7 nucleotides align to TRBD1. Germline CDR1 and CDR2: SGDLS and YYNGEE. Unmatched junction bases numbered 16, after V lost 2 bases and J lost 6 bases. This CDR3 contains 17 residues. The CDR3 region has the DNA TGTGCCAGCAGCGTGGGGACAGACAGGAGAATAGGGGCTGAAGCTTTCTTT. It translates to CASSVGTDRRIGAEAFF.

This clone was seen only once. In the same sample, other DNA sequences code for this CDR3. The gene calls are TRBV7-2 and TRBJ2-2; a weak D match, TRBD2 (5 bases). V was trimmed by 5 bases and J by 1 base, leaving 8 bases between them. CDR3 size: 14 residues. In germline, CDR1 is SGHTA, CDR2 FQGNSA. This CDR3 is CASSLGLNTGELFF. DNA for the CDR3: TGTGCCAGCAGCCTCGGACTGAACACCGGGGAGCTGTTTTTT.

This chain joins TRBV9 and TRBJ1-2, with 7 bases that match TRBD1. The CDR3 loop spans 13 amino acids. Germline values: CDR1 SGDLS, CDR2 YYNGEE. The V gene end was trimmed by 2 bases and the J gene end by 5 bases; junction bases not matched to a gene: 3. CDR3 in amino acids: CASSVGQKYGYTF. The CDR3 coding sequence is TGTGCCAGCAGCGTGGGACAGAAGTATGGCTACACCTTC.

J is TRBJ1-1 and V is TRBV9; 7 bases map to TRBD1. CDR1 SGDLS and CDR2 YYNGEE come from the germline V gene. The CDR3 contains 11 residues. J lost 14 bases, V lost 4 bases, and 8 bases had no gene match. The CDR3 DNA is TGTGCCAGCAGCCCCAGACAGGGTTTGTTCTTT. This codes for CASSPRQGLFF.

The rearrangement links TRBV19 to TRBJ2-7; TRBD2 agrees at 7 bases. The CDR3 totals 14 residues. V shed 5 bases and J 4 bases; nucleotides not matched to a gene: 8. The V gene's germline CDR1 is LNHDA and CDR2 SQIVND (reference sequence). CDR3 protein: CASSPSGVRYEQYF. The CDR3 nucleotides read TGTGCCAGTAGTCCAAGCGGGGTTCGATACGAGCAGTACTTC.

The rearrangement uses TRBV5-1 and TRBJ2-4, with a tentative D call TRBD2 (6 bases). The germline gives CDR1 SGHRS, CDR2 YFSETQ. The CDR3 spans 15 residues. Trimming shortened V by 2 bases and J by 0 bases, and 9 bases separated the two germline ends. CDR3 DNA sequence: TGCGCCAGCAGCTTACTGGGGGGAGCCAAAAACATTCAGTACTTC. Its protein is CASSLLGGAKNIQYF.